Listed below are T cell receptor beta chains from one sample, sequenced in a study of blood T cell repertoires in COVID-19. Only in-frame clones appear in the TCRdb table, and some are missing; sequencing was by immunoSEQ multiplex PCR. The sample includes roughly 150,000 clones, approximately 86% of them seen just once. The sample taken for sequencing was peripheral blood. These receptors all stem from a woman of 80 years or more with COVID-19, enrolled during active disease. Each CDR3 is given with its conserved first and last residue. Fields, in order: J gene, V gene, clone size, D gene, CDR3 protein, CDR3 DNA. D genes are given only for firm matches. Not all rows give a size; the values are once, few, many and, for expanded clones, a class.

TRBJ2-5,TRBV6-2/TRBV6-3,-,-,CASSQGQWQETQYF,TGTGCCAGCAGTCAAGGACAGTGGCAAGAGACCCAGTACTTC
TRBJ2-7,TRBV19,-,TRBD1,CASSSRDSYEQYF,TGTGCCAGTAGTTCCCGGGACAGCTACGAGCAGTACTTC
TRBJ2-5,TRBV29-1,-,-,CSVVGGGETQYF,TGCAGCGTTGTCGGGGGAGGAGAGACCCAGTACTTC
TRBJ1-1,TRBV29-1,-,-,CSVEGASTEAFF,TGCAGCGTTGAAGGGGCCTCGACTGAAGCTTTCTTT
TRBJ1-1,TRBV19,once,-,CATPRSMVTEAFF,TGTGCCACTCCGAGGAGTATGGTGACTGAAGCTTTCTTT
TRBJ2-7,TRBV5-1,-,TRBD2,CASRTSDYEQYF,TGCGCCAGCAGGACTAGCGATTACGAGCAGTACTTC
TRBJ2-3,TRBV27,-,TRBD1,CASSLGTPGTGFADTQYF,TGTGCCAGCAGTTTAGGAACCCCCGGGACAGGGTTCGCAGATACGCAGTATTTT
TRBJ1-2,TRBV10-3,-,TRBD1,CAINRQGNANYGYTF,TGTGCCATCAATCGACAGGGGAATGCTAACTATGGCTACACCTTC
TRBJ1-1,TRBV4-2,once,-,CASSPLAGGGGTEAFF,TGTGCCAGCAGCCCGTTAGCCGGGGGGGGAGGCACTGAAGCTTTCTTT
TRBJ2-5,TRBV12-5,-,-,CASGLGRVGEETQYF,TGTGCTAGTGGTTTGGGACGGGTCGGGGAAGAGACCCAGTACTTC
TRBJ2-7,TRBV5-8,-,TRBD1,CASSGRDRRAHEQYF,TGTGCCAGCAGCGGCCGGGACAGGAGGGCCCACGAGCAGTACTTC
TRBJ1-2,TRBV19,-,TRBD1,CASKGTGWNYGYTF,TGTGCCAGTAAGGGGACAGGGTGGAACTATGGCTACACCTTC
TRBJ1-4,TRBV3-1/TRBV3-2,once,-,CASSQRQSSLTNEKLFF,TGTGCCAGCAGCCAGAGACAGTCCTCTTTAACTAATGAAAAACTGTTTTTT
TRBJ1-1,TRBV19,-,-,CASTSPQWNTEAFF,TGTGCCAGTACATCCCCCCAGTGGAACACTGAAGCTTTCTTT
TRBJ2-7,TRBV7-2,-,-,CASSLFSLVAESSYEQYF,TGTGCCAGCAGCTTATTCTCCCTGGTAGCGGAGAGCTCCTACGAGCAGTACTTC
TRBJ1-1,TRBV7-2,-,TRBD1,CASSFRQGNTEAFF,TGTGCCAGCAGCTTTCGACAGGGAAACACTGAAGCTTTCTTT
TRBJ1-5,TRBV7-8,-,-,CASSFEQGYSNQPQHF,TGTGCCAGCAGCTTTGAGCAGGGTTATAGCAATCAGCCCCAGCATTTT
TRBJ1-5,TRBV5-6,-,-,CASSLGLGGSNQPQHF,TGTGCCAGCAGCTTGGGGTTGGGGGGTAGCAATCAGCCCCAGCATTTT
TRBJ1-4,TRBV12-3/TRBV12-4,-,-,CASSFTAREKLFF,TGTGCCAGCAGTTTTACAGCCCGCGAAAAACTGTTTTTT
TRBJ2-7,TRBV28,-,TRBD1,CASSFDRAPSREQYF,TGTGCCAGCAGTTTCGACAGGGCACCTTCGCGGGAGCAGTACTTC
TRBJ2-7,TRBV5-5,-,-,CASSLAPPGEQYF,TGTGCCAGCAGCTTGGCTCCACCGGGGGAGCAGTACTTC
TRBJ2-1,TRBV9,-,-,CASSAGTLGEQFF,TGTGCCAGCAGCGCCGGTACACTAGGTGAGCAGTTCTTC
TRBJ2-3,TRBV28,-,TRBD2,CASRRTSGRADTQYF,TGTGCCAGCAGGAGGACTAGCGGGAGGGCAGATACGCAGTATTTT
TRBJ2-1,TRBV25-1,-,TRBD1,CASSEFRTGVYNEQFF,TGTGCCAGCAGTGAATTTAGGACAGGGGTGTACAATGAGCAGTTCTTC
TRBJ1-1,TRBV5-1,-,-,CASSSGGHYTEAFF,TGCGCCAGCAGCTCGGGGGGGCACTACACTGAAGCTTTCTTT
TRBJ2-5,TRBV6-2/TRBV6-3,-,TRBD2,CASSYLTGLAGGETQYF,TGTGCCAGCAGTTACCTCACGGGACTAGCGGGAGGAGAGACCCAGTACTTC
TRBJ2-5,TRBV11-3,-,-,CASSLGGGQGQETQYF,TGTGCCAGCAGCTTAGGTGGCGGGCAAGGGCAAGAGACCCAGTACTTC
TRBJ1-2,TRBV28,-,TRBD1,CASSDPGQGAKGYTF,TGTGCCAGCAGCGATCCGGGACAGGGGGCTAAGGGCTACACCTTC
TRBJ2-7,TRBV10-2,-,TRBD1,CASSPGQPYEQYF,TGCGCCAGCAGTCCGGGACAGCCCTACGAGCAGTACTTC
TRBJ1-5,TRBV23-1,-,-,CASRDDSLNQPQHF,TGCGCCAGCAGGGACGACAGCCTCAATCAGCCCCAGCATTTT
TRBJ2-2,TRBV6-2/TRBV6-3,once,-,CASSPLPTVSNTGELFF,TGTGCCAGCAGCCCCTTGCCGACAGTCTCGAACACCGGGGAGCTGTTTTTT
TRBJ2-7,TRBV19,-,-,CASSKSLTSYEQYF,TGTGCCAGTTCTAAGTCACTTACCTCCTACGAGCAGTACTTC
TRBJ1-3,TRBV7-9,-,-,CASSLGPPDGNTIYF,TGTGCCAGCAGCTTGGGCCCGCCCGACGGAAACACCATATATTTT
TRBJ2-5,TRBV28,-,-,CASSYGGRETQYF,TGTGCCAGCAGTTATGGAGGGCGGGAGACCCAGTACTTC
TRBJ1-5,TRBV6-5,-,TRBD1,CASGGTGQQPQHF,TGTGCCAGCGGGGGGACAGGGCAACAGCCCCAGCATTTT
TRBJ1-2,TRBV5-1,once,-,CASRPLQTVPNYGYTF,TGCGCCAGCAGACCCCTCCAGACAGTACCCAACTATGGCTACACCTTC
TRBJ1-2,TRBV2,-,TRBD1,CASREQGASYGYTF,TGTGCCAGCAGGGAACAGGGGGCTTCATATGGCTACACCTTC
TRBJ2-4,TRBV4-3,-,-,CASSRFIAVAKNIQYF,TGCGCCAGCAGCAGATTTATAGCGGTAGCCAAAAACATTCAGTACTTC
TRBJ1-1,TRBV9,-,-,CASSARQSNTEAFF,TGTGCCAGCAGCGCCCGACAGTCGAACACTGAAGCTTTCTTT
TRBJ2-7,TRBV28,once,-,CASSLGQGGYEQYF,TGTGCCAGCAGTTTAGGGCAGGGAGGCTACGAGCAGTACTTC
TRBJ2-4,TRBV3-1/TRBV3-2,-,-,CASSPRRQTENIQYF,TGTGCCAGCAGTCCCCGGAGACAGACCGAAAACATTCAGTACTTC
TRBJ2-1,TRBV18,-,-,CASSPGTRNEQFF,TGTGCCAGCTCACCCGGGACAAGAAATGAGCAGTTCTTC
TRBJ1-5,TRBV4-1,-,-,CASSQDRDNQPQHF,TGCGCCAGCAGCCAAGACAGGGACAATCAGCCCCAGCATTTT
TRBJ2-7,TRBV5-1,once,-,CASSLQGPSYEQYF,TGCGCCAGCAGCTTACAGGGCCCCTCGTACGAGCAGTACTTC
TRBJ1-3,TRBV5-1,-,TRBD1,CASSFAPGTAGNTIYF,TGCGCCAGCAGCTTCGCCCCCGGGACAGCTGGAAACACCATATATTTT
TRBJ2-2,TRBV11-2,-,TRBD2,CASSSRTSGSPSNTGELFF,TGTGCCAGCAGCTCTAGGACTAGCGGGAGTCCCTCGAACACCGGGGAGCTGTTTTTT
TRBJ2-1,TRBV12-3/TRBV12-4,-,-,CASTLNNEQFF,TGTGCCAGCACCCTAAATAATGAGCAGTTCTTC
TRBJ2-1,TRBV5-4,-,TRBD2,CASSSSGRYNEQFF,TGTGCCAGCAGTTCTAGCGGGAGATACAATGAGCAGTTCTTC
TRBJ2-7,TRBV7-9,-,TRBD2,CASSWTSGSRAYEQYF,TGTGCCAGCAGCTGGACTAGCGGGAGCCGGGCCTACGAGCAGTACTTC
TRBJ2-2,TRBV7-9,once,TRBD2,CASRLLAGGPTGELFF,TGTGCCAGCAGATTGCTAGCGGGGGGTCCCACCGGGGAGCTGTTTTTT
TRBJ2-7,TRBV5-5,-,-,CASEPGGQGFPGEQYF,TGTGCCAGCGAACCGGGCGGGCAGGGGTTTCCAGGCGAGCAGTACTTC